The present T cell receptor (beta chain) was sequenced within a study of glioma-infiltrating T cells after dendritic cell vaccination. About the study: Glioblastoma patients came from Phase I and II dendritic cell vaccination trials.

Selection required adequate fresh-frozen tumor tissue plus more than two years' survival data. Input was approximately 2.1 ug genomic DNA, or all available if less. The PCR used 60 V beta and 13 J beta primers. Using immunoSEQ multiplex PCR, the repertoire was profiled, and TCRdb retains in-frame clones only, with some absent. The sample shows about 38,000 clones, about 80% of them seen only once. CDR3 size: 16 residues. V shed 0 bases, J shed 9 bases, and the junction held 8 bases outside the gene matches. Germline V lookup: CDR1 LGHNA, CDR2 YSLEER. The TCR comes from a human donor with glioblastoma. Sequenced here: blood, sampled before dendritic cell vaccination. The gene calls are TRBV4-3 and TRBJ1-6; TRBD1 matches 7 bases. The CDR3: CASSQDIRGLGSPLHF. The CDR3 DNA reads TGCGCCAGCAGCCAAGATATTAGGGGGCTAGGTTCACCCCTCCACTTT.